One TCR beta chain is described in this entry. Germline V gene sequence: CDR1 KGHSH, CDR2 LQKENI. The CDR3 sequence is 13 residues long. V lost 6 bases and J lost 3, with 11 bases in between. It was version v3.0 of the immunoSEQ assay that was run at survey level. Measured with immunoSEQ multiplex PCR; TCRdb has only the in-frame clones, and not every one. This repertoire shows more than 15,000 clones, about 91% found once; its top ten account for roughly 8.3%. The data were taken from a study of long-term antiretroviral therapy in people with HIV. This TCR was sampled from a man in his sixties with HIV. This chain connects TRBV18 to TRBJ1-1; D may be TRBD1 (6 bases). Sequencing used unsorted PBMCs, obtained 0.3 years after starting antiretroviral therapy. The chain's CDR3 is CASSPRTDTEAFF. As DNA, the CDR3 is TGTGCCAGCTCGCCGAGGACAGACACTGAAGCTTTCTTT.